The next 24 T cell receptor beta chains were all read from a single sample in a study of T-cell memory formation after mild COVID-19 (dated by TCRdb to the early 2020s). Library generation was performed with 5' RACE. TCRdb names Illumina NovaSeq 6000 as the instrument used. TCRdb ran its own pipeline on the public reads, namely fastp trimming at Q25 and MiXCR clone calling, and kept in-frame beta chains. Duplicate CDR3 protein sequences are folded into a single record with the most common DNA and genes. The sample table records roughly 600,000 distinct CDR3 sequences; approximately 18% of these occur just once. The ten largest clones add up to 12% of the sample. Sequences were obtained from PBMCs or a T cell subset sorted from them (not recorded which). Source of these receptors: an adult woman who had mild COVID-19 (a few samples of this study predate the infection). The sample titles of this study are shuffled in the database, so cell type and time point are left out; the donor was told from shared clones.

Only a few counts were recorded for this clonotype. The rearrangement links TRBV7-8 to TRBJ1-5; 8 bases are shared with TRBD1. The length of the CDR3 is 16 residues. V was pared by 1 base and J by 6 bases, with 8 bases of the junction left unmatched. Germline CDR1 is SGHVS and CDR2 is FQNEAQ. Here the CDR3 reads CASSLGVGQGSQPQHF. DNA of the CDR3: TGTGCCAGCAGCTTAGGGGTAGGACAGGGTAGTCAGCCCCAGCATTTT.

In its sample, this clonotype was seen many times. The J gene is TRBJ2-1, the V gene TRBV5-1; 9 bases fit TRBD1. The V gene end was trimmed by 4 bases and the J gene end by 5 bases; junction bases not matched to a gene: 7. The CDR3 loop spans 15 amino acids. CDR1 is SGHRS, CDR2 YFSETQ, per germline. CDR3 residues: CASSQTQGANNEQFF. The CDR3 DNA reads TGCGCCAGCAGCCAAACACAGGGGGCGAACAATGAGCAGTTCTTC.

The chain has TRBV9 and TRBJ2-7; 7 bases agree with TRBD1. Germline CDR1 and CDR2: SGDLS and YYNGEE. Trimming removed 4 bases from V and 3 bases from J; junction bases left unmatched: 13. This CDR3 contains 16 residues. The CDR3 DNA sequence: TGTGCCAGCAGCCCCCGAGCCGGGACAGCCCTCTACGAGCAGTACTTC. Translated: CASSPRAGTALYEQYF.

This chain uses TRBV19 with TRBJ2-3; D is unresolved. V was cut by 3 bases and J by 4 bases, with 8 bases left in between. Germline loops: CDR1 LNHDA, CDR2 SQIVND (reference sequence). The CDR3 loop spans 13 amino acids. The chain's CDR3 is CASSISVADTQYF. The CDR3 DNA reads as TGTGCCAGTAGTATTTCAGTCGCAGATACGCAGTATTTT. Variable domain in full (rest from reference TRBV19 and TRBJ2-3): DGGITQSPKYLFRKEGQNVTLSCEQNLNHDAMYWYRQDPGQGLRLIYYSQIVNDFQKGDIAEGYSVSREKKESFPLTVTSAQKNPTAFYLCASSISVADTQYFGPGTRLTVL.

This CDR3 reads CASSLRVAPDTQYF. The DNA for the CDR3 is TGTGCCAGCAGCTTAAGGGTAGCCCCAGATACGCAGTATTTT. The chain uses TRBV7-3 and TRBJ2-3; D is uncertain. The length of the CDR3 is 14 residues. The V and J ends lost 1 base and 4 bases respectively, with 9 bases between them. Germline CDR1 SGHTA, CDR2 FQGTGA.

This clonotype was seen a handful of times. The chain combines TRBV24-1 with TRBJ2-3, with 7 positions matching TRBD1. This CDR3 has 16 amino acids. After removal of 0 bases from V and 1 base from J, the junction contained 3 bases not matched to a gene. Germline CDR1 reads KGHDR; CDR2 reads SFDVKD. The CDR3, as DNA: TGTGCCACCAGTGATTTGCAGACAGGGCGCACAGATACGCAGTATTTT. Amino acids: CATSDLQTGRTDTQYF.

V and J are TRBV7-8 and TRBJ2-2; 7 positions agree with TRBD1. The CDR3 has 17 residues. V lost 5 bases and J lost 3; bases outside the gene matches: 12. Germline V gene lookup returns CDR1 SGHVS and CDR2 FQNEAQ. The CDR3 here is CASSTPRGGRDTGELFF. The CDR3 DNA reads TGTGCCAGCAGCACCCCGCGAGGGGGCCGGGACACCGGGGAGCTGTTTTTT.

The chain joins TRBV2 to TRBJ2-7, with a possible D match to TRBD1 (5 bases). Trimming took 6 bases from V and 2 from J, leaving 11 bases between them. This CDR3 comprises 13 residues. Germline-derived CDR1 and CDR2 are SNHLY and FYNNEI. The CDR3 sequence: CASRNSGTYEQYF. The CDR3 coding sequence is TGTGCCAGCAGGAATTCAGGGACCTACGAGCAGTACTTC.

The rearrangement uses TRBV27 and TRBJ2-3; possibly TRBD2 for D (6 bases). Germline CDR1 and CDR2: MNHEY and SMNVEV (reference sequence). Trimming cost V 5 bases and J 11 bases, with 23 bases left between them. CDR3 length equals 15 residues. The CDR3 is CASSIAGTSYGGQYF. The CDR3 coding sequence is TGTGCCAGCAGTATAGCCGGGACTTCCTACGGGGGGCAGTATTTT.

This chain joins TRBV12-3 or TRBV12-4 and TRBJ1-2, with D uncertain. This CDR3 spans 13 amino acids. V lost 3 bases to trimming and J lost 8 bases, with 13 bases between them. CDR3 loop: CASSLAQYAGYTF. CDR3 DNA sequence: TGTGCCAGCAGTTTGGCCCAGTACGCCGGCTACACCTTC.

The rearrangement joins TRBV18 to TRBJ2-5, with D uncertain. Germline V CDR1 and CDR2: KGHSH, LQKENI. V lost 4 bases to trimming and J lost 5 bases, with 20 bases between them. This CDR3 is 16 amino acids long. The CDR3 coding sequence is TGTGCCAGCTCACACCCCCCGCGCTCTGTGGGGGAGACCCAGTACTTC. Translated: CASSHPPRSVGETQYF.

The rearrangement links TRBV2 to TRBJ2-4; 9 nucleotides agree with TRBD1. Germline-derived CDR1 and CDR2 are SNHLY and FYNNEI. V shed 5 bases, J shed 1 base, and the junction held 6 bases outside the gene matches. The CDR3 has 16 residues. CDR3 sequence: CASSLTGGLAKNIQYF. Written as DNA, the CDR3 is TGTGCCAGCAGTTTAACAGGGGGCCTCGCCAAAAACATTCAGTACTTC. The full variable domain, its missing parts supplied by reference TRBV2 and TRBJ2-4, is EPEVTQTPSHQVTQMGQEVILRCVPISNHLYFYWYRQILGQKVEFLVSFYNNEISEKSEIFDDQFSVERPDGSNFTLKIRSTKLEDSAMYFCASSLTGGLAKNIQYFGAGTRLSVL.

CDR3 amino acids: CASNQGANTEAFF. DNA of the CDR3: TGTGCCAGTAATCAGGGGGCGAACACTGAAGCTTTCTTT. This chain uses TRBV19 with TRBJ1-1; TRBD1 agrees at 8 bases. Germline V gives CDR1 LNHDA, CDR2 SQIVND (reference sequence). CDR3 size: 13 residues. The junction had 2 bases not matched to a gene; V was cut back by 7 bases and J by 1 base.

This clonotype was found many times. V gene TRBV29-1 combines with J gene TRBJ1-2; tentatively, D is TRBD1 (6 bases). CDR1 and CDR2 from the germline V gene are SQVTM and ANQGSEA. CDR3 length: 16 amino acids. V lost 1 base and J lost 4, with 19 bases in between. CDR3 sequence: CSVEAEWRGISYGYTF. In nucleotides, the CDR3 is TGCAGCGTTGAAGCGGAATGGAGGGGGATTAGCTATGGCTACACCTTC.

For the CDR3, the DNA is TGTGCCAGCAGTTACCGGCTAGCGGGGACCTACGAGCAGTACTTC. It codes for CASSYRLAGTYEQYF. V and J are TRBV6-2 or TRBV6-3 and TRBJ2-7; 9 bases align to TRBD2. Germline V CDR1 and CDR2: MNHEY, SVGEGT. V dropped 2 bases and J dropped 2; count of bases not matched to a gene: 4. The CDR3 totals 15 residues.

This clonotype was seen a handful of times. This chain joins TRBV12-3 or TRBV12-4 and TRBJ2-1; D perhaps matches TRBD2 (5 bases). Trimming took off 6 bases at V and 14 bases at J, with 17 bases between the two ends. The CDR3 is made up of 12 amino acids. DNA of the CDR3: TGTGCCAGCAGAGAGAGCGGTACCCTTAAGTTCTTC. As protein: CASRESGTLKFF.

The rearrangement links TRBV7-9 to TRBJ1-2, with D tentatively TRBD1 (5 bases). Germline loops: CDR1 SEHNR, CDR2 FQNEAQ (reference sequence). Trimming stripped 10 bases from V and 8 bases from J, with 14 bases between. The CDR3 loop spans 11 amino acids. CDR3 sequence: CAIPGLVGYTF. DNA for the CDR3: TGTGCCATCCCGGGACTAGTAGGCTACACCTTC. Looking up the rest from reference TRBV7-9 and TRBJ1-2 gives the full variable domain: DTGVSQNPRHKITKRGQNVTFRCDPISEHNRLYWYRQTLGQGPEFLTYFQNEAQLEKSRLLSDRFSAERPKGSFSTLEIQRTEQGDSAMYLCAIPGLVGYTFGSGTRLTVV.

This sequence joins TRBV3-1 and TRBJ2-3, with TRBD2 matching over 10 bases. This CDR3 is 17 amino acids long. The V gene's germline CDR1 is LGHDT and CDR2 YNNKEL (reference sequence). V was pared by 6 bases and J by 4 bases, with 13 bases of the junction left unmatched. CDR3 DNA sequence: TGTGCCAGCAGGGGGGTCGGCCTAGCGGGGGTGGCAGATACGCAGTATTTT. Translation gives CASRGVGLAGVADTQYF.

This clonotype was detected ten times or more. J is TRBJ2-3 and V is TRBV4-1; TRBD2 aligns across 9 bases. The CDR3 runs 17 residues. V trimming: 1 base; J trimming: 8 bases; junction bases outside the gene matches: 13. Germline CDR1 reads MGHRA; CDR2 reads YSYEKL. This CDR3 is CASSQGWGSGGSGTQYF. Written as DNA, the CDR3 is TGCGCCAGCAGCCAAGGTTGGGGTAGCGGGGGTTCAGGTACGCAGTATTTT.

The chain recombines TRBV19 with TRBJ2-1, with TRBD2 matching over 11 bases. From germline, CDR1 is LNHDA and CDR2 SQIVND (reference sequence). V shed 1 base and J 0 bases; nucleotides not matched to a gene: 2. The CDR3 spans 17 residues. The CDR3 loop is CASSIGGLAASYNEQFF. The DNA of the CDR3 is TGTGCCAGTAGTATAGGGGGACTAGCGGCCTCCTACAATGAGCAGTTCTTC.

In this sample, this clonotype turned up many times. The chain uses TRBV18 and TRBJ2-7, with D tentatively TRBD1 (5 bases). The CDR3 has 13 amino acids. The germline V gene encodes CDR1 KGHSH and CDR2 LQKENI. V was trimmed by 0 bases and J by 4 bases, leaving 7 bases between them. The CDR3 DNA reads as TGTGCCAGCTCACCACCCCCAGGGTACGAGCAGTACTTC. It is translated as CASSPPPGYEQYF.

The chain combines TRBV7-8 with TRBJ1-1; D might be TRBD1 (5 bases). Trimming left V 1 base short and J 6 bases short, with 12 bases between. There are 14 residues in the CDR3. Germline assignment: CDR1 SGHVS and CDR2 FQNEAQ. The CDR3 region is CASSLVGGRAEAFF. The CDR3 DNA reads as TGTGCCAGCAGCTTAGTTGGGGGAAGGGCTGAAGCTTTCTTT.

Ten or more counts support this clonotype. The chain links TRBV7-6 to TRBJ1-4, with unresolved D. The V end lost 1 base, the J end lost 7 bases, and 13 bases lay between the germline ends. This CDR3 spans 15 amino acids. The germline gives CDR1 SGHVS, CDR2 FNYEAQ. The CDR3 loop is CASSLGWGLGEKLFF. The CDR3 DNA reads as TGTGCCAGCAGCTTAGGTTGGGGATTGGGTGAAAAACTGTTTTTT.

The gene calls are TRBV4-1 and TRBJ1-6, with 8 bases aligning to TRBD1. After removal of 4 bases from V and 5 bases from J, the junction contained 7 bases not matched to a gene. Germline CDR1 is MGHRA and CDR2 is YSYEKL. CDR3 size: 16 residues. Written as DNA, the CDR3 is TGCGCCAGCAGCCGCATACTACAGGGGGATAATTCACCCCTCCACTTT. As protein: CASSRILQGDNSPLHF.